The following is a T cell receptor beta chain sequence with its context. The antigen it binds to is not known. No clone much larger than this one lies a single base away; base qualities are absent. The data stem from a study of T cell responses to AZD1222 COVID-19 vaccine (dated by TCRdb to the early 2020s). For the wider study: AZD1222 recipients whose second dose came at about 4 weeks and those whose second dose came at about 12 weeks were combined into one group, since spike-specific TCR depth and breadth did not differ between the two schedules. A total of about 230 trial participants underwent TCR sequencing, of whom some 210 received two doses of AZD1222 and roughly 25 received two doses of the MenACWY control vaccine. Trial participants were enrolled by age into subgroups of 18-55, 56-69 and 70-plus years, and around 150, 28 and 57 TCR-sequenced participants, respectively, were included in these subgroups. Results the study describes overall, beyond this receptor: Conclusions about previously exposed vaccinees are limited because only a handful of AZD1222 recipients were SARS-CoV-2 seropositive at baseline. The vaccine-associated CD4 TCRs covered the entire spike protein, and the dominant responses fell in regions 160-218 and 743-854. In the small 56-69-year group, the increase in depth fell short of significance, most likely because of low power. Because no day 14 peak-response samples were available, repertoires were characterized only after the peak T cell response. Most participants were white British and females outnumbered males, and the authors suggested that clonal diversity may have been underestimated. Nearly half of unique spike-specific TCRs reportedly recognized epitopes outside regions mutated in the B.1.351 and B.1.1.7 variants. After two AZD1222 doses, spike-specific TCR breadth and depth were significantly higher than at day 0 and than in MenACWY recipients.

The CDR3 regions of human TCRbeta chains were analyzed by immunosequencing. Regarding the original processing steps: TCRs in the repertoires were matched against a reference library of SARS-CoV-2-specific TCRs that had been generated with the MIRA antigen-specificity platform. Breadth was defined as the fraction of unique TCRs that were SARS-CoV-2-associated, and depth was defined as the fraction of total T cells that were SARS-CoV-2-associated. Each spike-specific TCR was assigned to its reactive spike region and to a CD4 or CD8 class using the MIRA data. Log10-transformed breadth and depth values were compared by one-way ANOVA with Sidak's multiple comparisons tests. This immuneACCESS table, as held by TCRdb, lists in-frame sequences with V and J called but not all clones. Of the missing ones, under half trace to an unresolved V gene in checked studies; the others have no known cause. V and J calls and clone size are given by that table; D and trimming were obtained from the DNA. The sample yields around 200,000 clones; around 90% were counted once. The ten largest clones represent 0.99% of the sample.

Sample time point, as interpreted from the label and publication: baseline before first vaccination. Vaccinee samples were obtained from the UK trials COV001 and COV002, which included a single-blind randomized controlled phase 2/3 trial of AZD1222 (ChAdOx1 nCoV-19) in healthy adults. For TCRbeta chain sequencing, PBMC samples from trial participants were taken at day 0 and at day 28 after the second dose. The germline V gene provides CDR1 SGHTS and CDR2 YDEGEE. Cut back by 2 bases and 5 bases, the V and J ends lie 25 bases apart. The CDR3 starts with the cysteine, ends with the phenylalanine, and has 18 residues. Only the CDR3 DNA stays, 54 bases, in frame from base 1.

This TCR derives from an adult in good health. Sequences were derived from peripheral blood, sampled on day 0 of AZD1222 vaccination. Recombination connected TRBV5-8 to TRBJ1-1; 5 matching bases give a weak D call of TRBD1. The bases are TGTGCCAGCAGCTTTGTTCCGGGAGGGGTTTCTTCTTTGACTGAAGCTTTCTTT. This sequence encodes CASSFVPGGVSSLTEAFF.